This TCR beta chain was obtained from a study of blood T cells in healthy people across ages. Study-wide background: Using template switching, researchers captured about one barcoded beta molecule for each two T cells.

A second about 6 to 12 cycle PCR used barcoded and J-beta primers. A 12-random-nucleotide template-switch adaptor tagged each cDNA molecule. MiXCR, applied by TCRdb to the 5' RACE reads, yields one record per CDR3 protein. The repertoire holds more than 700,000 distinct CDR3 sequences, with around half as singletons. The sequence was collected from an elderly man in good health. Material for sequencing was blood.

CDR3 loop: CASSKRHNTGELFF. The CDR3 DNA sequence: TGTGCCAGCAGCAAGCGTCACAACACCGGGGAGCTGTTTTTT. V is TRBV9 and J is TRBJ2-2; D remains unclear. The CDR3 loop spans 14 amino acids. V gave up 4 bases and J gave up 2 bases, with 9 bases separating them. CDR1 is SGDLS, CDR2 YYNGEE, per germline.